Below, 29 T cell receptor beta chains from the same sample are listed, as sequenced in a study of cytomegalovirus exposure and HLA in healthy donors. The PCR had 60 Vbeta and 13 Jbeta primers. Only in-frame clones appear in the TCRdb table, and some are missing; sequencing was by immunoSEQ multiplex PCR. This sample has 180,000 or so clones, with more than 80% found just once. Sequencing was performed on PBMCs. Every receptor here comes from a woman in her late teens or twenties in good health and CMV-seronegative.

The gene calls are TRBV7-2 and TRBJ1-2; TRBD1 matches 8 bases. The CDR3 contains 16 residues. J lost 8 bases, V lost 5 bases, and 16 bases had no gene match. Looked up from germline, CDR1 is SGHTA and CDR2 is FQGNSA. CDR3 nucleotide sequence: TGTGCCAGCAGCATCACAGGGGGAACTTCCTATGGAGGCTACACCTTC. The encoded protein is CASSITGGTSYGGYTF.

This chain joins TRBV19 and TRBJ1-5; a possible D gene is TRBD1 (6 bases). This CDR3 spans 12 amino acids. Per germline, CDR1 LNHDA and CDR2 SQIVND (reference sequence). The CDR3 loop is CATDRGGQPQHF. In DNA form, the CDR3 reads TGTGCTACGGACAGAGGCGGTCAGCCCCAGCATTTT.

The chain recombines TRBV4-3 with TRBJ2-3, with 7 bases that match TRBD2. CDR3 size: 16 residues. Germline V gene sequence: CDR1 LGHNA, CDR2 YSLEER. V lost 1 base and J lost 0; bases outside the gene matches: 4. The CDR3 nucleotides read TGCGCCAGCAGCCAAGGGGTTAGCGGGAGCACAGATACGCAGTATTTT. It encodes CASSQGVSGSTDTQYF.

V is TRBV6-1 and J is TRBJ1-4; TRBD1 agrees at 7 bases. V shed 6 bases, J shed 5 bases, and the junction held 6 bases outside the gene matches. The CDR3 contains 14 residues. Germline V gene data show CDR1 as MNHNS and CDR2 as SASEGT. The CDR3 protein is CASRDRDSNEKLFF. CDR3 in DNA: TGTGCCAGCAGGGACCGGGACAGCAATGAAAAACTGTTTTTT.

This clone was counted a single time. The chain combines TRBV18 with TRBJ2-7, with D possibly being TRBD1 (5 bases). The CDR3 loop spans 14 amino acids. Trimming took off 3 bases at V and 2 bases at J, with 11 bases between the two ends. Germline values: CDR1 KGHSH, CDR2 LQKENI. In DNA form, the CDR3 reads TGTGCCAGCTCACCCAACTCGGACACCTACGAGCAGTACTTC. Translating it yields CASSPNSDTYEQYF.

This chain connects TRBV5-1 to TRBJ2-3; the match to TRBD1 covers 8 bases. Trimming at V came to 2 bases and at J to 6 bases, leaving 8 bases not matched to a gene. Germline V lookup: CDR1 SGHRS, CDR2 YFSETQ. The CDR3 is made up of 15 amino acids. CDR3 residues: CASSFDGQGFDTQYF. The DNA of the CDR3 is TGCGCCAGCAGCTTCGACGGACAGGGCTTTGATACGCAGTATTTT. Drawing the rest from reference TRBV5-1 and TRBJ2-3, the complete variable domain is KAGVTQTPRYLIKTRGQQVTLSCSPISGHRSVSWYQQTPGQGLQFLFEYFSETQRNKGNFPGRFSGRQFSNSRSEMNVSTLELGDSALYLCASSFDGQGFDTQYFGPGTRLTVL.

The V call is TRBV5-1, the J call TRBJ1-6; 8 positions match TRBD1. Germline assignment: CDR1 SGHRS and CDR2 YFSETQ. Losses at the gene ends were 3 bases for V and 7 bases for J; bases not matched to a gene: 6. This CDR3 region has 15 residues. The CDR3 nucleotides are TGCGCCAGCAGCTATCGGACAGGGAAAAATTCACCCCTCCACTTT. It specifies CASSYRTGKNSPLHF.

The chain combines TRBV11-2 with TRBJ2-7, with D possibly TRBD2 on 5 matching bases. V was clipped by 5 bases and J by 6 bases, with 14 bases between them. CDR3 length: 13 amino acids. Germline V gene data show CDR1 as SGHAT and CDR2 as FQNNGV. The CDR3 region has the DNA TGTGCCAGCAGCGCTCTGAGGGTCGGCGAGCAGTACTTC. Translating it yields CASSALRVGEQYF. The full variable domain, its missing parts supplied by reference TRBV11-2 and TRBJ2-7, is EAGVAQSPRYKIIEKRQSVAFWCNPISGHATLYWYQQILGQGPKLLIQFQNNGVVDDSQLPKDRFSAERLKGVDSTLKIQPAKLEDSAVYLCASSALRVGEQYFGPGTRLTVT.

This chain connects TRBV28 to TRBJ1-2; 7 bases fit TRBD1. V gave up 5 bases and J gave up 8 bases; unmatched junction bases: 8. This CDR3 comprises 13 residues. Germline V gives CDR1 MDHEN, CDR2 SYDVKM. CDR3 coding DNA: TGTGCCAGCAGTGAAGACAGGGATTGGGGCTACACCTTC. This sequence encodes CASSEDRDWGYTF.

The rearrangement links TRBV11-2 to TRBJ1-1; no clear D. CDR3 length equals 15 residues. V lost 5 bases and J 5 bases, leaving 18 bases between the germline ends. Germline-derived CDR1 and CDR2 are SGHAT and FQNNGV. The CDR3 is CASSPDLAGRTEAFF. CDR3 nucleotides: TGTGCCAGCAGCCCAGATCTGGCGGGTAGGACTGAAGCTTTCTTT.

The rearrangement links TRBV30 to TRBJ2-2, with D possibly matching TRBD1 (5 bases). Germline assignment: CDR1 GTSNPN and CDR2 SVGIG (reference sequence). There are 13 residues in the CDR3. V was clipped by 0 bases and J by 6 bases, with 8 bases between them. CDR3: CAWSVSRAGELFF. The CDR3 DNA is TGTGCCTGGAGTGTAAGCAGGGCCGGGGAGCTGTTTTTT.

The J gene is TRBJ2-7, the V gene TRBV6-5; D possibly corresponds to TRBD2 (6 bases). Germline V lookup: CDR1 MNHEY, CDR2 SVGAGI. V lost 6 bases, J lost 2 bases, and 14 bases lay in between. The CDR3 is made up of 14 amino acids. The CDR3 DNA reads TGTGCCAGCAGCCTCGGAGGGCTCGCCTACGAGCAGTACTTC. Its protein product is CASSLGGLAYEQYF.

The chain has TRBV28 and TRBJ1-1; 7 nucleotides line up with TRBD1. Trimming at V came to 10 bases and at J to 6 bases, leaving 11 bases not matched to a gene. Germline V gives CDR1 MDHEN, CDR2 SYDVKM. The CDR3 consists of 13 residues. The CDR3 coding sequence is TGTGCCATTACGTCACAGGGGTTGCCTGAAGCTTTCTTT. This codes for CAITSQGLPEAFF.

This clone was detected only a few times. The rearrangement links TRBV6-5 to TRBJ1-2, with D possibly being TRBD1 (6 bases). The CDR3 length is 15 residues. V lost 5 bases to trimming and J lost 2 bases, with 15 bases between them. CDR1 is MNHEY, CDR2 SVGAGI, per germline. The CDR3 loop is CASSTQTGHNYGYTF. CDR3 sequence (DNA): TGTGCCAGCAGTACTCAAACGGGACACAACTATGGCTACACCTTC.

The gene calls are TRBV7-6 and TRBJ2-4; TRBD2 is a possible D gene (6 bases). Trimming stripped 4 bases from V and 0 bases from J, with 10 bases between. The germline V gene encodes CDR1 SGHVS and CDR2 FNYEAQ. The CDR3 runs 15 residues. The CDR3 region is CASSSSAIAKNIQYF. The CDR3 region has the DNA TGTGCCAGCAGCTCTAGCGCTATAGCCAAAAACATTCAGTACTTC.

This rearrangement joins TRBV15 to TRBJ2-3; a weak D match, TRBD1 (6 bases). The V gene lost 0 bases and the J gene lost 3 bases, with 10 bases spanning the gap. The CDR3 consists of 15 residues. Germline CDR1 reads LNHNV; CDR2 reads YYDKDF (reference sequence). The CDR3 spells CATSRDGQPTDTQYF. The CDR3 DNA is TGTGCCACCAGCAGAGATGGACAGCCGACAGATACGCAGTATTTT.

The chain is built from TRBV5-6 and TRBJ2-7, with a weak D call TRBD1 (6 bases). Trimming removed 0 bases from V and 3 bases from J, with 16 bases in between. Germline assignment: CDR1 SGHDT and CDR2 YYEEEE. The CDR3 runs 16 residues. The chain's CDR3 is CASSLVVGQRNYEQYF. CDR3 nucleotide sequence: TGTGCCAGCAGCTTGGTAGTCGGACAGCGCAACTACGAGCAGTACTTC.

The CDR3 loop reads CASSLRLAGGNEQFF. CDR3 coding DNA: TGTGCCAGCAGCCTGCGACTAGCGGGAGGAAATGAGCAGTTCTTC. V usage is TRBV11-1 and J usage is TRBJ2-1, with 13 bases that match TRBD2. This CDR3 is 15 amino acids long. The trim removed 5 bases at V and 7 bases at J, leaving 5 bases unmatched. CDR1 is SGHAT, CDR2 FQDESV, per germline (reference sequence). The variable domain in full, completed from reference TRBV11-1 and TRBJ2-1, reads EAEVAQSPRYKITEKSQAVAFWCDPISGHATLYWYRQILGQGPELLVQFQDESVVDDSQLPKDRFSAERLKGVDSTLKIQPAELGDSAMYLCASSLRLAGGNEQFFGPGTRLTVL.

The CDR3 reads CASSPSSGGAGELFF. CDR3 nucleotides: TGTGCCAGCAGCCCCTCGTCGGGGGGGGCCGGGGAGCTGTTTTTT. The J gene is TRBJ2-2, the V gene TRBV7-9; 8 nucleotides line up with TRBD2. In germline, CDR1 is SEHNR, CDR2 FQNEAQ (reference sequence). The junction had 8 bases not matched to a gene; V was cut back by 5 bases and J by 6 bases. The CDR3 runs 15 residues.

This sequence joins TRBV7-6 and TRBJ2-2, with 8 bases identical to TRBD1. Germline-derived CDR1 and CDR2 are SGHVS and FNYEAQ. The CDR3 runs 14 residues. With 5 bases clipped from V and 7 bases from J, the junction kept 6 bases outside the gene matches. CDR3 sequence reads: CASSLRGRDGELFF. DNA of the CDR3: TGTGCCAGCAGCCTCAGGGGGCGCGACGGGGAGCTGTTTTTT.

This chain connects TRBV28 to TRBJ2-1; D gene unclear. This CDR3 comprises 11 residues. With 5 bases removed from V and 8 bases from J, the gap between germline ends came to 7 bases. Germline-derived CDR1 and CDR2 are MDHEN and SYDVKM. CDR3 loop: CASSHSYEQFF. CDR3 sequence (DNA): TGTGCCAGCAGTCACTCGTATGAGCAGTTCTTC.

The chain links TRBV2 to TRBJ2-1; D is possibly TRBD1 (6 bases). Trimming shortened V by 8 bases and J by 7 bases, and 24 bases separated the two germline ends. CDR3 length equals 16 residues. Germline CDR1 and CDR2: SNHLY and FYNNEI. CDR3 region: CASGGSVGAEQNEQFF. As DNA, the CDR3 is TGTGCCAGCGGGGGTTCGGTGGGGGCGGAGCAGAATGAGCAGTTCTTC.

This chain links TRBV5-1 with TRBJ2-1; 8 positions agree with TRBD2. The CDR3 sequence is 16 residues long. Germline CDR1 SGHRS, CDR2 YFSETQ. V lost 5 bases, J lost 6 bases, and 13 bases stayed unmatched. DNA for the CDR3: TGCGCCAGCAGTTCAACGGGAGGGCCCCCCGTCAATGAGCAGTTCTTC. Amino acids: CASSSTGGPPVNEQFF.

J is TRBJ1-5 and V is TRBV2; 7 positions agree with TRBD1. Trimming at V came to 3 bases and at J to 7 bases, leaving 9 bases not matched to a gene. Looked up from germline, CDR1 is SNHLY and CDR2 is FYNNEI. The CDR3 is made up of 15 amino acids. The CDR3 loop is CASSENRGSGQPQHF. The CDR3 bases are TGTGCCAGCAGTGAGAACAGGGGATCGGGACAGCCCCAGCATTTT.

The chain uses TRBV29-1 and TRBJ2-7; D unclear. Germline lookup yields CDR1 SQVTM and CDR2 ANQGSEA. This CDR3 is 14 amino acids long. The ends were cut back, 2 bases at V and 3 bases at J, with 14 bases in the middle. CDR3 loop: CSVEKGSPLYEQYF. The CDR3 coding sequence is TGCAGCGTTGAAAAAGGTAGCCCTCTCTACGAGCAGTACTTC.

CDR3 nucleotide sequence: TGTGCCACCAGCAGAGTGTGGTATACAGTAGCGGGAGTGAGAGAGACCCAGTACTTC. Translation gives CATSRVWYTVAGVRETQYF. This rearrangement joins TRBV15 to TRBJ2-5, with 9 bases matching TRBD2. CDR1 is LNHNV, CDR2 YYDKDF, per germline (reference sequence). Germline trimming cut 1 base from V and 4 bases from J; bases unmatched to any gene: 16. The CDR3 loop spans 19 amino acids.

V gene TRBV29-1 combines with J gene TRBJ2-1; 7 positions match TRBD2. The CDR3 is 11 residues long. Germline assignment: CDR1 SQVTM and CDR2 ANQGSEA. Trimming removed 1 base from V and 15 bases from J; junction bases left unmatched: 6. Here the CDR3 DNA reads TGCAGCGTTGAAGGGGAGGGGAGTGGGTTCTTC. This codes for CSVEGEGSGFF.

This clone appeared a few times. V usage is TRBV5-1 and J usage is TRBJ2-1; 10 nucleotides line up with TRBD2. The CDR3 consists of 14 residues. The germline V gene encodes CDR1 SGHRS and CDR2 YFSETQ. Germline trimming cut 0 bases from V and 9 bases from J; bases unmatched to any gene: 3. The CDR3 reads CASSLVAGGIEQFF. The CDR3 coding sequence is TGCGCCAGCAGCTTGGTAGCGGGAGGCATTGAGCAGTTCTTC.

The chain is built from TRBV4-3 and TRBJ2-1, with D unclear. The germline V gene has CDR1 LGHNA and CDR2 YSLEER. Trimming left V 0 bases short and J 3 bases short, with 12 bases between. The CDR3 runs to 16 residues. The CDR3 protein is CASSQDPLRSYNEQFF. The CDR3 coding sequence is TGCGCCAGCAGCCAAGATCCCCTGCGGAGCTACAATGAGCAGTTCTTC.